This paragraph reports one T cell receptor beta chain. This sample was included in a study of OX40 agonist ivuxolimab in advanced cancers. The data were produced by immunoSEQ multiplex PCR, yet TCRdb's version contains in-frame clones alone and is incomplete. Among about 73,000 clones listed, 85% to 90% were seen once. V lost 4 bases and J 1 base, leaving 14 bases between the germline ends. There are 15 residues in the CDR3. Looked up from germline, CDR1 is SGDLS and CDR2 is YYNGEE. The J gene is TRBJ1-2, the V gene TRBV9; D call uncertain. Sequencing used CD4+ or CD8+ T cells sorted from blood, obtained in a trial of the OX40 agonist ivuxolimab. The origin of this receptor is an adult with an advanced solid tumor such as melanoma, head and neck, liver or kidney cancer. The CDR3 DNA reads TGTGCCAGCAGCCTCACCTCGGGATTTAACTATGGCTACACCTTC. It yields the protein CASSLTSGFNYGYTF.